This passage covers 21 T cell receptor beta chains from one sample sequenced in a study of cytomegalovirus exposure and HLA in healthy donors. The PCR made use of 60 Vbeta and 13 Jbeta primers. Sequencing used immunoSEQ multiplex PCR; TCRdb keeps in-frame clones, though not all of them. The profile shows more than 200,000 clones, about 80% of them singletons. Sequenced input: PBMCs. The receptors were sampled from a man between 35 and 55 years old in good health and CMV-seropositive.

The CDR3 here is CASSPDRGQRITEAFF. In DNA form, the CDR3 reads TGTGCCAGCTCACCTGACAGGGGGCAACGCATCACTGAAGCTTTCTTT. The V call is TRBV18, the J call TRBJ1-1; TRBD1 aligns across 10 bases. V dropped 3 bases and J dropped 4; count of bases not matched to a gene: 8. Germline-derived CDR1 and CDR2 are KGHSH and LQKENI. The CDR3 is 16 amino acids.

The V call is TRBV13, the J call TRBJ2-1; TRBD2 agrees at 13 bases. V lost 5 bases and J lost 8; bases outside the gene matches: 9. The CDR3 extends over 16 amino acids. In germline, CDR1 is PRHDT, CDR2 FYEKMQ (reference sequence). The DNA for the CDR3 is TGTGCCAGCAGCGCCCCCGGGACTAGCGGGAAGGATGAGCAGTTCTTC. Its translation: CASSAPGTSGKDEQFF.

The V gene is TRBV5-1, the J gene TRBJ2-5; 7 nucleotides line up with TRBD2. Trimming at V came to 0 bases and at J to 5 bases, leaving 4 bases not matched to a gene. Looked up from germline, CDR1 is SGHRS and CDR2 is YFSETQ. CDR3 length: 14 residues. The CDR3 sequence is CASSLAKGGETQYF. The CDR3 DNA is TGCGCCAGCAGCTTGGCAAAGGGAGGGGAGACCCAGTACTTC.

There are a few counts of this clone. The rearrangement uses TRBV27 and TRBJ1-1; D unresolved. Per germline, CDR1 MNHEY and CDR2 SMNVEV (reference sequence). CDR3 length: 11 amino acids. The CDR3 DNA sequence: TGTGCTAGTTTTTGGAACACTGAAGCTTTCTTT. This translates into CASFWNTEAFF.

The CDR3 nucleotides are TGCGCCAGCAGCTTGGATCAGGCTGGGGCCAACGTCCTGACTTTC. Residues: CASSLDQAGANVLTF. This chain connects TRBV5-1 to TRBJ2-6; D gene unclear. The V end lost 0 bases, the J end lost 2 bases, and 6 bases lay between the germline ends. The CDR3 consists of 15 residues. The germline gives CDR1 SGHRS, CDR2 YFSETQ.

Here the CDR3 reads CASSRGGRVDTQYF. In nucleotides, the CDR3 is TGTGCCAGCAGTAGAGGCGGGAGGGTAGATACGCAGTATTTT. V and J are TRBV6-1 and TRBJ2-3; 9 bases are a match to TRBD2. The CDR3 sequence is 14 residues long. CDR1 and CDR2 (germline): MNHNS, SASEGT. V lost 5 bases and J lost 5; bases outside the gene matches: 5.

This chain links TRBV9 with TRBJ2-7; 7 bases fit TRBD2. Germline trimming cut 0 bases from V and 2 bases from J; bases unmatched to any gene: 11. Germline-derived CDR1 and CDR2 are SGDLS and YYNGEE. The CDR3 contains 17 residues. CDR3 nucleotides: TGTGCCAGCAGCGTAGCAAGTAGCGGGTTACGGACCTACGAGCAGTACGTC. Amino acid sequence: CASSVASSGLRTYEQYV.

The V gene is TRBV11-2, the J gene TRBJ2-7, with D possibly being TRBD1 (6 bases). The germline V gene has CDR1 SGHAT and CDR2 FQNNGV. V dropped 4 bases and J dropped 7 bases, with 17 bases sitting between them. The CDR3 contains 14 residues. CDR3 nucleotides: TGTGCCAGCAGCTACAACAGGGAACCTGGAGAGCAGTACGTC. Protein: CASSYNREPGEQYV.

The chain combines TRBV10-1 with TRBJ2-5, with TRBD2 matching 10 bases. The closer fit of TRBJ2-7 to the DNA end suggests the J call may be wrong. The CDR3 extends over 16 amino acids. Germline-derived CDR1 and CDR2 are WNHNN and SYGVQD (reference sequence). CDR3 in DNA: TGCGCCAGCAGTGATGCGGCTAGCGGGGGTACCTACGAGCAGTACTTC. Amino acids: CASSDAASGGTYEQYF.

The chain uses TRBV6-5 and TRBJ1-4, with D unclear. CDR1 is MNHEY, CDR2 SVGAGI, per germline. CDR3 length equals 12 residues. The V gene lost 6 bases and the J gene lost 6 bases, with 8 bases spanning the gap. CDR3: CASRHIDEKLFF. The CDR3 DNA sequence: TGTGCCAGCAGACACATCGATGAAAAACTGTTTTTT.

The chain is built from TRBV18 and TRBJ1-5, with TRBD1 matching 7 bases. CDR1 is KGHSH, CDR2 LQKENI, per germline. The CDR3 contains 15 residues. V gave up 2 bases and J gave up 7 bases; unmatched junction bases: 8. The CDR3 protein is CASSPVGGARQPQHF. The DNA of the CDR3 is TGTGCCAGCTCACCAGTAGGGGGCGCGAGGCAGCCCCAGCATTTT.

In this sample, this clone turned up once. The same CDR3 arises from other DNA sequences in this sample as well. This rearrangement joins TRBV6-5 to TRBJ1-2, with D possibly matching TRBD1 (6 bases). Trimming cost V 0 bases and J 6 bases, with 17 bases left between them. Germline V gene sequence: CDR1 MNHEY, CDR2 SVGAGI. This CDR3 is 16 amino acids long. The CDR3 loop is CASSYSMWGGADGYTF. CDR3 bases: TGTGCCAGCAGTTACTCGATGTGGGGGGGCGCGGATGGCTACACCTTC.

CDR3 sequence (DNA): TGCGCCAGCAGCAGGGGACAGGGAGAGGTAGAACTGTTTTTT. Its protein is CASSRGQGEVELFF. This chain joins TRBV5-1 and TRBJ1-4, with 9 nucleotides matching TRBD1. The CDR3 is 14 residues long. Per the germline V gene, CDR1 is SGHRS and CDR2 is YFSETQ. The V segment lost 4 bases and the J segment 12 bases; nucleotides outside the gene matches: 10.

V gene TRBV2 combines with J gene TRBJ2-7; a possible D gene is TRBD1 (5 bases). V gave up 2 bases and J gave up 2 bases, with 13 bases separating them. The CDR3 has 15 residues. The germline CDR1 and CDR2 sequences are SNHLY and FYNNEI. This CDR3 is CASSELGVETYEQYF. The CDR3 nucleotides read TGTGCCAGCAGTGAATTAGGGGTGGAAACCTACGAGCAGTACTTC.

CDR3 bases: TGCGCCAGCAGCCAAGATTACGGGGGGCTCTCTGGGGCCAACGTCCTGACTTTC. It yields the protein CASSQDYGGLSGANVLTF. The V gene is TRBV4-1, the J gene TRBJ2-6; possibly TRBD2 for D (7 bases). V lost 0 bases to trimming and J lost 0 bases, with 12 bases between them. CDR1 is MGHRA and CDR2 is YSYEKL in the germline V gene. The CDR3 has 18 residues.

This chain links TRBV7-9 with TRBJ1-6; D is perhaps TRBD1 (6 bases). Germline CDR1 is SEHNR and CDR2 is FQNEAQ (reference sequence). Trimming took off 1 base at V and 9 bases at J, with 10 bases between the two ends. The CDR3 contains 14 residues. CDR3 loop: CASSLGTDTSPLHF. In nucleotides, the CDR3 is TGTGCCAGCAGCTTAGGGACAGACACTTCACCCCTCCACTTT.

This clone occurred once. The CDR3 DNA sequence: TGCGCCAGCAGCCACCCCGACAGGAAGAACTATGGCTACACCTTC. Protein sequence: CASSHPDRKNYGYTF. The chain combines TRBV4-1 with TRBJ1-2; D possibly corresponds to TRBD1 (6 bases). In germline, CDR1 is MGHRA, CDR2 YSYEKL. The length of the CDR3 is 15 residues. V shed 3 bases and J shed 2 bases, with 13 bases lying between them.

The CDR3 DNA reads TGTGCCAGCAGTGAATCCGGGACTAGCGGCTACAATGAGCAGTTCTTC. Translation gives CASSESGTSGYNEQFF. The chain uses TRBV25-1 and TRBJ2-1; 11 bases are shared with TRBD2. The CDR3 is 16 residues long. Trimming cost V 1 base and J 3 bases; bases outside gene matches: 2. Germline CDR1 reads MGHDK; CDR2 reads SYGVNS.

Turning to this clone: In the same sample, other DNA sequences code for this CDR3. The V and J genes are TRBV5-1 and TRBJ1-1; tentatively, D is TRBD1 (6 bases). The germline V and J ends were trimmed by 3 bases and 1 base, with 10 bases remaining between them. The CDR3 runs 14 residues. Germline CDR1 SGHRS, CDR2 YFSETQ. CDR3 bases: TGCGCCAGCAGCTCCCGGACAGCGAACACTGAAGCTTTCTTT. Its translation is CASSSRTANTEAFF.

The rearrangement links TRBV13 to TRBJ2-2, with TRBD2 matching 9 bases. Trimming took 2 bases from V and 4 from J; bases not matched to a gene: 8. CDR1 is PRHDT and CDR2 is FYEKMQ in the germline V gene (reference sequence). There are 17 residues in the CDR3. CDR3 amino acids: CASSLIGLAGPTGELFF. DNA for the CDR3: TGTGCCAGCAGCTTAATTGGGCTAGCGGGACCCACCGGGGAGCTGTTTTTT.

The gene calls are TRBV4-2 and TRBJ2-3; D is possibly TRBD1 (6 bases). The V end lost 1 base, the J end lost 0 bases, and 11 bases lay between the germline ends. The CDR3 contains 16 residues. Per germline, CDR1 LGHNA and CDR2 YNFKEQ. The chain's CDR3 is CASSQVPGASTDTQYF. As DNA, the CDR3 is TGTGCCAGCAGCCAAGTTCCAGGGGCTAGCACAGATACGCAGTATTTT.